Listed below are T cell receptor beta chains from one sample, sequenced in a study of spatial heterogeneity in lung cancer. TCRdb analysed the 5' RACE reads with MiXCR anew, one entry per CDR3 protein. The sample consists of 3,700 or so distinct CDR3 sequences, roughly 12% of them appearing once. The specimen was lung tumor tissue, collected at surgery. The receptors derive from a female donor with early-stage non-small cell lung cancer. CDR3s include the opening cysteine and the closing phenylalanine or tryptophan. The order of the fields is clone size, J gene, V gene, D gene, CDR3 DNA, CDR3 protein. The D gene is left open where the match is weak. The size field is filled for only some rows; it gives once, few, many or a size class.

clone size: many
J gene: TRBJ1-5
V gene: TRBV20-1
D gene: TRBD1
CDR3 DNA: TGCAGTGCTAGATCGGGACAGGGCTTCAGTCAGCCCCAGCATTTT
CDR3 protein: CSARSGQGFSQPQHF

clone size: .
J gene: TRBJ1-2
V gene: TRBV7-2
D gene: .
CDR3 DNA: TGTGCCAGCAGCCCGTTAAATGGGGGGCGCGATGGCTACACCTTC
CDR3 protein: CASSPLNGGRDGYTF

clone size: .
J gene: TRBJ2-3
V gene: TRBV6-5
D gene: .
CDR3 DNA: TGTGCCAGCAGTTTCGACGGAGATACGCAGTATTTT
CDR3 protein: CASSFDGDTQYF

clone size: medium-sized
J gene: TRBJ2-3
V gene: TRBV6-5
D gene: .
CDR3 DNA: TGTGCCAGCTCCCTAAGGGATACGCAGTATTTT
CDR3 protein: CASSLRDTQYF

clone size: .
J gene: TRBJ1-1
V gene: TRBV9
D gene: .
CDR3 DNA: TGTGCCAGCAGCGTTCGCCCGTCTCCTAACACAGAAGCTTTCTTT
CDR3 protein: CASSVRPSPNTEAFF

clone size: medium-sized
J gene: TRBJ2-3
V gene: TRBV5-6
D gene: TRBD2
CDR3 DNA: TGTGCCAGCAGCGCGTACGCGCGGGAGTTAGATACGCAGTATTTT
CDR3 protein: CASSAYARELDTQYF

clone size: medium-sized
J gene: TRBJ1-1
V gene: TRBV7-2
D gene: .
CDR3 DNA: TGTGGCCCCCCAGGGGATGACACTGAAGCTTTCTTT
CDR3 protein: CGPPGDDTEAFF

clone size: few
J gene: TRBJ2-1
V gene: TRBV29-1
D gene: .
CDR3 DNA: TGCAGCGCCCGAGGGGGGAATCACAATGAGCAGTTCTTC
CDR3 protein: CSARGGNHNEQFF

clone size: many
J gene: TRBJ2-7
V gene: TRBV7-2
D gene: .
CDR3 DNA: TGTGCCAGCAGCCCCCGAGGGGTCTACGAGCAGTACTTC
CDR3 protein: CASSPRGVYEQYF

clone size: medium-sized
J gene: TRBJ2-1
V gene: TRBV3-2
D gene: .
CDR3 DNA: TGTGCCAGCAGCCAAGTTTTACGGTCCTCCTACAATGAGCAGTTCTTC
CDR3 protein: CASSQVLRSSYNEQFF

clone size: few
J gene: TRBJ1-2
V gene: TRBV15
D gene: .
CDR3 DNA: TGTGCCACCAGCAGTGCCCAAAGATCTGGCTACACCTTC
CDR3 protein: CATSSAQRSGYTF

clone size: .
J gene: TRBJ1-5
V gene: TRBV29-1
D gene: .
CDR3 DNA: TGCAGCGTCGAAGCAGGGGTTGGGCAGCCCCAGCATTTT
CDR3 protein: CSVEAGVGQPQHF

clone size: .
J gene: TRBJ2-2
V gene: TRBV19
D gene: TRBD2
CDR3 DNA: TGTGCCAGTAGAAGGGGGACTAGCGGAGCCACCGGGGAGCTGTTTTTT
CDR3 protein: CASRRGTSGATGELFF

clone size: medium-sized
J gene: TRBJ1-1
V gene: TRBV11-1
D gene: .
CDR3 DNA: TGTGCCAGCAGCTTAATGTCAGACGCGAACACTGAAGCTTTCTTT
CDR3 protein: CASSLMSDANTEAFF

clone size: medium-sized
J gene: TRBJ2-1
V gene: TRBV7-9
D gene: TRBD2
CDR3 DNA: TGTGCCAGCAGCGCCGGGACTAGCGTCAATGAGCAGTTCTTC
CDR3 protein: CASSAGTSVNEQFF

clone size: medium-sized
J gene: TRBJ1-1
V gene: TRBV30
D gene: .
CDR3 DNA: TGTGCCTGGGGAGACACGTTGGGCACTGAAGCTTTCTTT
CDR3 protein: CAWGDTLGTEAFF

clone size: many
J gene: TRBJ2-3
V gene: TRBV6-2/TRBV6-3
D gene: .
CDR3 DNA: TGTGCCAGCAGTTACTCGAAAGATACGCAGTATTTT
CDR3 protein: CASSYSKDTQYF

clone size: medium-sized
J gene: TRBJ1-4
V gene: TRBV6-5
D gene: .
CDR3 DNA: TGTGCCAGCAGCGACAGAATAAATGAAAAACTGTTTTTT
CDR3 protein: CASSDRINEKLFF

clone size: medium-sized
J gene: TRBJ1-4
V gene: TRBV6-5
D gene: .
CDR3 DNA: TGTGCCAGCAGTTACTCGATGCCGACGGATGCAACTAATGAAAAACTGTTTTTT
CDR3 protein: CASSYSMPTDATNEKLFF

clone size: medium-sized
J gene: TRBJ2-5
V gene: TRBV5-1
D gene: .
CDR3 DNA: TGCGCCAGCAGCTTGGGAATCGGGCAGGGTTTGAAGACCCAGTACTTC
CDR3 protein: CASSLGIGQGLKTQYF

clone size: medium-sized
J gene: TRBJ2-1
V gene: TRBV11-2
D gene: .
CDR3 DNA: TGTGCCAGCAGCCCACTAGCTTTGCAGTTCTTC
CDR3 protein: CASSPLALQFF

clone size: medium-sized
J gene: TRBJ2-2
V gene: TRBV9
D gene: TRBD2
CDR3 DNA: TGTGCCAGCAGCCTAAGACTAGCGATGGACGGGGAGCTGTTTTTT
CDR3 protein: CASSLRLAMDGELFF

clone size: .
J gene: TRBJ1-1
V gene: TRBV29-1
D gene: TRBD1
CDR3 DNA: TGCAGCGTTACGGGACAGGGTGACACTGAAGCTTTCTTT
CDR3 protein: CSVTGQGDTEAFF

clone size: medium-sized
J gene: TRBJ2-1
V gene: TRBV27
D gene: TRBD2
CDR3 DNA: TGTGCCACAAAGGCGGGAGCGGATAGGGATGAGCAGTTCTTC
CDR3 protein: CATKAGADRDEQFF

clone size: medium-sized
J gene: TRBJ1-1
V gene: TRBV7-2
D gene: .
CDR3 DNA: TGTGCCAGCAGCTTGAGTCCGGGGGGTTTGACTGAAGCTTTCTTT
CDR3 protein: CASSLSPGGLTEAFF

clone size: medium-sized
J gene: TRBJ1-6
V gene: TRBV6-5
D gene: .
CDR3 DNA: TGTGCCAGCAGTTACTCTGGCCCCTATAATTCACCCCTCCACTTT
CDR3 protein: CASSYSGPYNSPLHF

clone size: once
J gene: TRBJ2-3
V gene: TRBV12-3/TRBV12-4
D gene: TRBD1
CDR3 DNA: TGTGCCAGCAGTAGGCGGACAGGGGGCACAGATACGCAGTATTTT
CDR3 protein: CASSRRTGGTDTQYF

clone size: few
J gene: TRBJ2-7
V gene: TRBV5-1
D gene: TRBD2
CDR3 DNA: TGCGCCAGCAGCTGTCCCCCCGGGACTAGCGAGGAGCAGTACTTC
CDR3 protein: CASSCPPGTSEEQYF

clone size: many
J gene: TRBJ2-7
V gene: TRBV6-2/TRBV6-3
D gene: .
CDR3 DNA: TGTGCCAGCAGTTACTCGATCGGCAGGGGGGCCCACGAGCAGTACTTC
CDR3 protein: CASSYSIGRGAHEQYF

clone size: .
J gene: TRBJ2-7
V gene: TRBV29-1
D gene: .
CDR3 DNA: TGCAGCGTTGGCGAGGGACCCTCCTACGAGCAGTACTTC
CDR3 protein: CSVGEGPSYEQYF

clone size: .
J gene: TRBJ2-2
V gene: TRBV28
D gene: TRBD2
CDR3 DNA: TGTGCCAGTGAACCGGGACTAGCGGGAGCCGGCACCGGGGAGCTGTTTTTT
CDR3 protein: CASEPGLAGAGTGELFF